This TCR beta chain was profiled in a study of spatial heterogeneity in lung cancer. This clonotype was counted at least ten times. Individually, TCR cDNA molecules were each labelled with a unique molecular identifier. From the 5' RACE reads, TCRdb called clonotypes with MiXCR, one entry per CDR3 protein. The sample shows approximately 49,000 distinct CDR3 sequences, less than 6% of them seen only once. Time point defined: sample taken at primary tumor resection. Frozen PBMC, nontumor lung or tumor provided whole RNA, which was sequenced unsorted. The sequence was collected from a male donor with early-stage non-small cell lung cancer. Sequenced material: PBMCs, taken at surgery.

This chain's CDR3 is CASSEMGYNTGELFF. The CDR3 DNA is TGTGCCAGCAGTGAGATGGGGTACAACACCGGGGAGCTGTTTTTT. V usage is TRBV2 and J usage is TRBJ2-2, with D unresolved. Germline assignment: CDR1 SNHLY and CDR2 FYNNEI. Trimming took off 3 bases at V and 2 bases at J, with 10 bases between the two ends. This CDR3 contains 15 residues. The entire variable domain, with the rest obtained from reference TRBV2 and TRBJ2-2, is as follows: EPEVTQTPSHQVTQMGQEVILRCVPISNHLYFYWYRQILGQKVEFLVSFYNNEISEKSEIFDDQFSVERPDGSNFTLKIRSTKLEDSAMYFCASSEMGYNTGELFFGEGSRLTVL.